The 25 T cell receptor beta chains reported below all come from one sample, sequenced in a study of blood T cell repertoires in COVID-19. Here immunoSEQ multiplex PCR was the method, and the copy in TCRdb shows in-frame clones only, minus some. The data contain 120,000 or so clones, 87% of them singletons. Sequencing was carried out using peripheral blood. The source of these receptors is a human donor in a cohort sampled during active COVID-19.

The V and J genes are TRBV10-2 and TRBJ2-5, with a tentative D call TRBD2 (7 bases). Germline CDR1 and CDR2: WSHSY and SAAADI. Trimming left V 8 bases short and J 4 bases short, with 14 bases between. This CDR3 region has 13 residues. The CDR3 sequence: CASLTGRGETQYF. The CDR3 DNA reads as TGCGCCAGCCTAACAGGGAGGGGAGAGACCCAGTACTTC.

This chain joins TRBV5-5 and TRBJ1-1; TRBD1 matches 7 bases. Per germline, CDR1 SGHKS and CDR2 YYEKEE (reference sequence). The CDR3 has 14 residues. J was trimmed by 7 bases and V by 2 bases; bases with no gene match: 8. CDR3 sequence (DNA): TGTGCCAGCAGCTTTACAGGGGTCAAAGTTGAAGCTTTCTTT. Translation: CASSFTGVKVEAFF.

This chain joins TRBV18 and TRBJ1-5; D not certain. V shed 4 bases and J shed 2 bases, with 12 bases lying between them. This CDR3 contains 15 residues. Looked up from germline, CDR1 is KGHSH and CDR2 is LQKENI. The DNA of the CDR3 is TGTGCCAGCTCACGCGGCCCGGGTGGCAATCAGCCCCAGCATTTT. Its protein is CASSRGPGGNQPQHF.

For the CDR3, the DNA is TGTGCCAGCAGTTTGGACAGGGGGGTTGAAAACATTCAGTACTTC. Translation: CASSLDRGVENIQYF. This chain uses TRBV28 with TRBJ2-4, with 10 bases identical to TRBD1. The CDR3 is made up of 15 amino acids. With 3 bases clipped from V and 5 bases from J, the junction kept 4 bases outside the gene matches. Germline CDR1 is MDHEN and CDR2 is SYDVKM.

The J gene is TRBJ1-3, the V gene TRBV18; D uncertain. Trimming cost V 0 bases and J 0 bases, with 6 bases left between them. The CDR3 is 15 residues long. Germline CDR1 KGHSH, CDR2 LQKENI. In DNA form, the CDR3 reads TGTGCCAGCTCACCACCAGGGAGCTCTGGAAACACCATATATTTT. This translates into CASSPPGSSGNTIYF.

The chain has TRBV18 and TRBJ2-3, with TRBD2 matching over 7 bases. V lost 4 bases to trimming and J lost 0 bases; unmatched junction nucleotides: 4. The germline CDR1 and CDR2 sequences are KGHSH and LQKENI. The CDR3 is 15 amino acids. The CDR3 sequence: CASSRDYPSTDTQYF. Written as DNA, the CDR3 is TGTGCCAGCTCACGGGACTACCCTAGCACAGATACGCAGTATTTT.

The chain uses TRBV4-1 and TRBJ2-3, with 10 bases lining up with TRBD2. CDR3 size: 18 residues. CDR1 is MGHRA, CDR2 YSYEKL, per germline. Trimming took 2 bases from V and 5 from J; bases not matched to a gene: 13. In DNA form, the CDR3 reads TGCGCCAGCAGCCAATCCGCCGGACTAGCGGAAGCGGGAGATACGCAGTATTTT. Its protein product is CASSQSAGLAEAGDTQYF.

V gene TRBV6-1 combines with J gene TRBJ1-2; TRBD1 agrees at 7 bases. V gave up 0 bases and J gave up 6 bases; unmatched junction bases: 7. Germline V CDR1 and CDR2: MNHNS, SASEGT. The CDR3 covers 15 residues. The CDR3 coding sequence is TGTGCCAGCAGTGAAGCCGGGGACAGCGTCGATGGCTACACCTTC. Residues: CASSEAGDSVDGYTF.

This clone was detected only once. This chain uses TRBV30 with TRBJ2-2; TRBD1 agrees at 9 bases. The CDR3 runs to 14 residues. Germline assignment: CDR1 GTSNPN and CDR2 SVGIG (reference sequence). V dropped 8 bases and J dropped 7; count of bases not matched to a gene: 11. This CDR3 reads CARLSGTGIGELFF. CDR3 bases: TGTGCCAGACTCTCCGGGACAGGGATCGGGGAGCTGTTTTTT.

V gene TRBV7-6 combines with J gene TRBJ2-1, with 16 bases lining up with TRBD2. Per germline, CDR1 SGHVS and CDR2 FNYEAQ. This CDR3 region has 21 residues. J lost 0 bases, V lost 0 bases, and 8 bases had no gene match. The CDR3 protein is CASSLAGTSGRALSSYNEQFF. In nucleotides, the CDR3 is TGTGCCAGCAGCTTAGCGGGGACTAGCGGGAGGGCCCTATCCTCCTACAATGAGCAGTTCTTC.

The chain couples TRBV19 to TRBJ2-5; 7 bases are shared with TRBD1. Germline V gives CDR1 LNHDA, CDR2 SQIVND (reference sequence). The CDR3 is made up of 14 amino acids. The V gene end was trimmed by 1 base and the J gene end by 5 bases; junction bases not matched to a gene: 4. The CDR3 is CASSIGQGRETQYF. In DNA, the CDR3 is TGTGCCAGTAGTATAGGACAGGGAAGGGAGACCCAGTACTTC.

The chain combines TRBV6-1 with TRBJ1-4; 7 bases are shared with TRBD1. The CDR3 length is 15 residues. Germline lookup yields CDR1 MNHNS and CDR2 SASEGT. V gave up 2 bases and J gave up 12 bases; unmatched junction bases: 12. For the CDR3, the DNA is TGTGCCAGCAGTGAATCCGACAGGGTTCGCGGGGAACTGTTTTTT. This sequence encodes CASSESDRVRGELFF.

CDR3 loop: CASSSNYEQYF. The CDR3, as DNA: TGTGCCAGCAGCTCAAACTACGAGCAGTACTTC. The gene calls are TRBV11-3 and TRBJ2-7; no definite D call. CDR1 is SGHNT, CDR2 YENEEA, per germline. This CDR3 contains 11 residues. Trimming took 4 bases from V and 3 from J, leaving 4 bases between them.

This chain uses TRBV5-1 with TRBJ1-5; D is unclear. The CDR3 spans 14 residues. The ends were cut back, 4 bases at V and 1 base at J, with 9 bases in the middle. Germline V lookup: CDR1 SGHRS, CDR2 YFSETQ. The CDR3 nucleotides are TGCGCCAGCAGCCCAGGTCCGAGCAATCAGCCCCAGCATTTT. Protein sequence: CASSPGPSNQPQHF. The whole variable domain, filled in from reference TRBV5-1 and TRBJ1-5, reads KAGVTQTPRYLIKTRGQQVTLSCSPISGHRSVSWYQQTPGQGLQFLFEYFSETQRNKGNFPGRFSGRQFSNSRSEMNVSTLELGDSALYLCASSPGPSNQPQHFGDGTRLSIL.

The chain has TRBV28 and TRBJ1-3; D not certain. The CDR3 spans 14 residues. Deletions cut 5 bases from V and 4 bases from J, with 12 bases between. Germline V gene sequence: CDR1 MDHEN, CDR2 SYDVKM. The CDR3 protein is CASSGRRQGNTIYF. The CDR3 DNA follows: TGTGCCAGCAGTGGCCGGCGGCAGGGAAACACCATATATTTT.

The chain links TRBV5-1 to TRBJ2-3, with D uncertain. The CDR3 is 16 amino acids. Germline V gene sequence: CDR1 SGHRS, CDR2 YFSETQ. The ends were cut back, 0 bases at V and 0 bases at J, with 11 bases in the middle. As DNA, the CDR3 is TGCGCCAGCAGCTTGGAGGTTAGGAGTAGCACAGATACGCAGTATTTT. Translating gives CASSLEVRSSTDTQYF.

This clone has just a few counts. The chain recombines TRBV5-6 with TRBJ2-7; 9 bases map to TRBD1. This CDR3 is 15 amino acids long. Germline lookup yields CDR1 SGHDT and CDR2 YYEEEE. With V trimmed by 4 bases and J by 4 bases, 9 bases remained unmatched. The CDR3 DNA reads TGTGCCAGCAGCATAACGGGACAGGGAGGGTACGAGCAGTACTTC. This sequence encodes CASSITGQGGYEQYF.

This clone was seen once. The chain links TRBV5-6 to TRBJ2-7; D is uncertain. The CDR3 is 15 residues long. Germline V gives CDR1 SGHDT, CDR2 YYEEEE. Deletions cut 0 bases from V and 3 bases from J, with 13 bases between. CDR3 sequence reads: CASSLVSSPHYEQYF. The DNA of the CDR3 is TGTGCCAGCAGCTTGGTCTCAAGCCCTCACTACGAGCAGTACTTC. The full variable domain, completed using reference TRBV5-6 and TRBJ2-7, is DAGVTQSPTHLIKTRGQQVTLRCSPKSGHDTVSWYQQALGQGPQFIFQYYEEEERQRGNFPDRFSGHQFPNYSSELNVNALLLGDSALYLCASSLVSSPHYEQYFGPGTRLTVT.

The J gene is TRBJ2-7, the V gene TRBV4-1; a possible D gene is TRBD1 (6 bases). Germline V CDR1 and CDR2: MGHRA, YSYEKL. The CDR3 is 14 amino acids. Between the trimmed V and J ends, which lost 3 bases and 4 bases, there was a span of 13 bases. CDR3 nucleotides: TGCGCCAGCAGCCAGGCAGGGGTGGGGTACGAGCAGTACTTC. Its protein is CASSQAGVGYEQYF.

The chain's CDR3 is CASSLLSGPQEETQYF. The CDR3 DNA follows: TGTGCCAGCAGCTTACTCAGCGGGCCACAGGAAGAGACCCAGTACTTC. The chain has TRBV7-8 and TRBJ2-5; maybe TRBD2 (6 bases). The V gene's germline CDR1 is SGHVS and CDR2 FQNEAQ. This CDR3 region has 16 residues. Trimming removed 2 bases at V and 3 bases at J, with 16 bases between.

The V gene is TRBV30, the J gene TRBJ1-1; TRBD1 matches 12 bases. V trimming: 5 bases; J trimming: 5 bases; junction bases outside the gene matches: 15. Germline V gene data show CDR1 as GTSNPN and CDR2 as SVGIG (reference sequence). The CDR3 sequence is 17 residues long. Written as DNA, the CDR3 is TGTGCCTGGGTGGCGGGGGACAGGGGGCGCATGGGGACTGAAGCTTTCTTT. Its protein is CAWVAGDRGRMGTEAFF.

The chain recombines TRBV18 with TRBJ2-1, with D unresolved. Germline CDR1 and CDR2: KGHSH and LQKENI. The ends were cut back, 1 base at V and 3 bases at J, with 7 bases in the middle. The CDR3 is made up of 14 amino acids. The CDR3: CASSPRNSYNEQFF. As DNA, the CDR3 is TGTGCCAGCTCACCACGCAACAGCTACAATGAGCAGTTCTTC. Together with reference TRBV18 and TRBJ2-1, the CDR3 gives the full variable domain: NAGVMQNPRHLVRRRGQEARLRCSPMKGHSHVYWYRQLPEEGLKFMVYLQKENIIDESGMPKERFSAEFPKEGPSILRIQQVVRGDSAAYFCASSPRNSYNEQFFGPGTRLTVL.

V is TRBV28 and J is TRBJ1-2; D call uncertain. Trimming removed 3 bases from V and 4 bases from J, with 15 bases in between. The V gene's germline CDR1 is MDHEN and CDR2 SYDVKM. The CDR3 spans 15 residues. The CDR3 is CASSLVRRGAYGYTF. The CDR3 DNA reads TGTGCCAGCAGTTTGGTACGACGGGGTGCCTATGGCTACACCTTC.

The CDR3 is CASSSGQGVGNEQFF. CDR3 in DNA: TGTGCCAGCAGCTCCGGGCAGGGGGTAGGTAATGAGCAGTTCTTC. The chain links TRBV11-3 to TRBJ2-1; 7 bases agree with TRBD1. V was pared by 4 bases and J by 7 bases, with 10 bases of the junction left unmatched. The CDR3 spans 15 residues. From germline, CDR1 is SGHNT and CDR2 YENEEA.

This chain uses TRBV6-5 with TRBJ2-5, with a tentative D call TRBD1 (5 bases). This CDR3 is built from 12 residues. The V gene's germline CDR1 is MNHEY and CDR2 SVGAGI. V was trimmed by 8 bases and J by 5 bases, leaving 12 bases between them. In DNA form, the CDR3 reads TGTGCCAGCCACAGGCTGGGGGAGACCCAGTACTTC. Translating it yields CASHRLGETQYF.